This T cell receptor beta chain was identified during a study of T cells in Graves' hyperthyroidism and ophthalmopathy. Amplified TCR beta CDR3 regions derived from RNA transcripts. The TCR CDR3 was amplified in a first-round RT-PCR using the HTBI primer set. Each CDR3 protein gets one entry after TCRdb re-called the multiplex PCR reads with MiXCR. The sample has over 700,000 distinct CDR3 sequences, roughly a third seen once. Sequenced input: blood. This clonotype was sampled from a woman in her thirties or forties with Graves' hyperthyroidism.

The CDR3 reads CATSVRDTSNQPQHF. DNA for the CDR3: TGTGCCACCAGCGTTCGGGACACCAGCAATCAGCCCCAGCATTTT. This sequence joins TRBV15 and TRBJ1-5; maybe TRBD1 (6 bases). The CDR3 contains 15 residues. V was pared by 5 bases and J by 1 base, with 12 bases between. CDR1 LNHNV and CDR2 YYDKDF come from the germline V gene (reference sequence).